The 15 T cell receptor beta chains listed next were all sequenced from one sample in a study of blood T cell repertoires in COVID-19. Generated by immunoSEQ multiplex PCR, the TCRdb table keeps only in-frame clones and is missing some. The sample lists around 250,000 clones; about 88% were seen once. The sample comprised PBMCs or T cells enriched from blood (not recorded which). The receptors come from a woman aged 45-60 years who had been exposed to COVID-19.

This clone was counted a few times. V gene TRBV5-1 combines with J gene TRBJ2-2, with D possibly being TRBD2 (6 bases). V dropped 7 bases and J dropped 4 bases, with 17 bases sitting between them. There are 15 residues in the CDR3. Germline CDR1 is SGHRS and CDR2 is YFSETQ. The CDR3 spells CASHSYPGSTGELFF. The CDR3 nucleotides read TGCGCCAGCCATTCCTACCCCGGGAGCACCGGGGAGCTGTTTTTT.

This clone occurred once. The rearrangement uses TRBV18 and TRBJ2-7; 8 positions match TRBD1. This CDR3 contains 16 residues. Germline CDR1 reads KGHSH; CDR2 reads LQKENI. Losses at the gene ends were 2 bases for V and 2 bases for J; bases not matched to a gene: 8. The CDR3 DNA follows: TGTGCCAGCTCACCATTTTCGACAGGGGCCACCTACGAGCAGTACTTC. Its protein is CASSPFSTGATYEQYF.

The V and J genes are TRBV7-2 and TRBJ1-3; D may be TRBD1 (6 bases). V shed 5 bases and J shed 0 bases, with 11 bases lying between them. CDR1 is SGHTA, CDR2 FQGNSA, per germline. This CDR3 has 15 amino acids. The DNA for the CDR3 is TGTGCCAGCAGCGCAGGGGTCCCCTCTGGAAACACCATATATTTT. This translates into CASSAGVPSGNTIYF.

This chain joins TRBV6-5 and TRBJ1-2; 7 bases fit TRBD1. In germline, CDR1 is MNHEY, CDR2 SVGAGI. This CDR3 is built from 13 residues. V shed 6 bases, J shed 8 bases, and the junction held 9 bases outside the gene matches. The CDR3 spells CASSTQGKGGYTF. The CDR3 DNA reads TGTGCCAGCAGCACACAGGGGAAGGGGGGCTACACCTTC.

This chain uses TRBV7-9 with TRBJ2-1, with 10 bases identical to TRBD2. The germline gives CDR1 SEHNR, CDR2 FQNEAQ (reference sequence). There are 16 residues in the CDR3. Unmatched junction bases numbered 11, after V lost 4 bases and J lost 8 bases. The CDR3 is CASSYPSLAGVDEQFF. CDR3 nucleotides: TGTGCCAGCAGCTATCCCTCCCTAGCGGGGGTCGATGAGCAGTTCTTC.

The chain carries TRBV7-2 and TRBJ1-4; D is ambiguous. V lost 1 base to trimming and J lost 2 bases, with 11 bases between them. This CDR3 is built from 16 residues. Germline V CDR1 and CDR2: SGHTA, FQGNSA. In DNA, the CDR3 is TGTGCCAGCAGCTTAGGGCCAGGATTGACTAATGAAAAACTGTTTTTT. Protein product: CASSLGPGLTNEKLFF.

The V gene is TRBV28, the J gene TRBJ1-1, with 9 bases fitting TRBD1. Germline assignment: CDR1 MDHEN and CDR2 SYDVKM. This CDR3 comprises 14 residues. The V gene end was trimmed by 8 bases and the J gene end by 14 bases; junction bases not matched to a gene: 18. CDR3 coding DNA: TGTGCCAGCCGATACCCAGGACAGGGGCGCCCAGGGTTCTTT. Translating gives CASRYPGQGRPGFF.

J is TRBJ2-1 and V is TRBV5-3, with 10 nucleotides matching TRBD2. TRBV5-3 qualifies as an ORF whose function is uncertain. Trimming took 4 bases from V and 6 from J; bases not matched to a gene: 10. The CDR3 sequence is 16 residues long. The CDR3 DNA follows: TGTGCCAGAAGCGGGACTAGCGTGTCTTTATGCAATGAGCAGTTCTTC. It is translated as CARSGTSVSLCNEQFF.

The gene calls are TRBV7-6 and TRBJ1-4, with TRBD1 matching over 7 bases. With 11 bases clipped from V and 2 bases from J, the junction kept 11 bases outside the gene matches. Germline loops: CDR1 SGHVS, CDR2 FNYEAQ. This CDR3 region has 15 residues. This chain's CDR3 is CAFPRQGFTNEKLFF. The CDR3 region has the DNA TGTGCCTTCCCGAGACAGGGCTTTACTAATGAAAAACTGTTTTTT.

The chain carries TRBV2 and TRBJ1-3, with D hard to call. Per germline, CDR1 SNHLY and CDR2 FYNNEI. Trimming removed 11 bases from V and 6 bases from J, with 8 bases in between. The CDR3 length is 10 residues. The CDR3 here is CACAANTIYF. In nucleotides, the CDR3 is TGTGCCTGCGCGGCAAACACCATATATTTT.

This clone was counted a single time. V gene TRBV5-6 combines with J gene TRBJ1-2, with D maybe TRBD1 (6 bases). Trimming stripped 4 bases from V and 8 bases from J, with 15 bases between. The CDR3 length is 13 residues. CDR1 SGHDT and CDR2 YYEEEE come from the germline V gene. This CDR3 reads CASSPQGIRGYTF. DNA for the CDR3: TGTGCCAGCAGCCCCCAGGGGATTCGGGGCTACACCTTC.

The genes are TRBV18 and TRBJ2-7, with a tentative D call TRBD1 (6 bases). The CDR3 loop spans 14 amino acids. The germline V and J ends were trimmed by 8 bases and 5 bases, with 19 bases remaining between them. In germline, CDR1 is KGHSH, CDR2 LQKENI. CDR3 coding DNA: TGTGCCAGCCTCCGGGACACGTCCGACGACGAGCAGTACTTC. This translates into CASLRDTSDDEQYF.

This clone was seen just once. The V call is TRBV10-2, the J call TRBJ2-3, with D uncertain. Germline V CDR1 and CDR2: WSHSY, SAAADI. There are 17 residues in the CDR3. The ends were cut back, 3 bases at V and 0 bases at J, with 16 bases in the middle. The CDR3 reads CASSESFPRLSTDTQYF. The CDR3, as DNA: TGCGCCAGCAGTGAAAGCTTTCCCCGCTTAAGCACAGATACGCAGTATTTT.

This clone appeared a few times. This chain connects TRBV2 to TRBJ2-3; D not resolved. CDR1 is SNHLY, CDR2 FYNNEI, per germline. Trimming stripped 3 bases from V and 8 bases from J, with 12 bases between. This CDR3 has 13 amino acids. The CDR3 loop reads CASSEIRTGTQYF. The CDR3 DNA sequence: TGTGCCAGCAGTGAGATCCGAACGGGTACGCAGTATTTT.

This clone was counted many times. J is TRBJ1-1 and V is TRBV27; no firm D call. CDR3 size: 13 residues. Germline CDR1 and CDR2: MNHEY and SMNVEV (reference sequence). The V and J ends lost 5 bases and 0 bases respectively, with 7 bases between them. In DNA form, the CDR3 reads TGTGCCAGCAGTGCCACATTGAACACTGAAGCTTTCTTT. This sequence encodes CASSATLNTEAFF.